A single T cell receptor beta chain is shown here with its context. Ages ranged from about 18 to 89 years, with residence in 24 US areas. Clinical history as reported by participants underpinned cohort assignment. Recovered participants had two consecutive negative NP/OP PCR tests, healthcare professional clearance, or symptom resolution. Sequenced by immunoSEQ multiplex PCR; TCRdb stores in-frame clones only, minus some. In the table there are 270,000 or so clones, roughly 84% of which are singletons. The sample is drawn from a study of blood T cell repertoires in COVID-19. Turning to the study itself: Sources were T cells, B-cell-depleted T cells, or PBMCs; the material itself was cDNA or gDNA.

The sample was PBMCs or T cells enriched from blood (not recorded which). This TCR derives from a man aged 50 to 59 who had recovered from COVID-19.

For the CDR3, the DNA is TGTGCCAGCAGTTACGAGGGGGACCTAAACACCGGGGAGCTGTTTTTT. This encodes CASSYEGDLNTGELFF. The chain is built from TRBV6-5 and TRBJ2-2, with a tentative D call TRBD1 (6 bases). Between the trimmed V and J ends, which lost 2 bases and 2 bases, there was a span of 12 bases. The germline gives CDR1 MNHEY, CDR2 SVGAGI. The CDR3 is made up of 16 amino acids.